Below are 29 T cell receptor beta chains sequenced from a single sample in a study of blood T cell repertoires in COVID-19. Generated by immunoSEQ multiplex PCR, the TCRdb table keeps only in-frame clones and is missing some. The sample includes about 130,000 clones, around 86% of them seen just once. Sequenced input: peripheral blood. The source of these receptors is a woman aged 70-85 years with COVID-19, enrolled during active disease.

V gene TRBV11-3 combines with J gene TRBJ2-3; 9 positions agree with TRBD1. CDR1 and CDR2 (germline): SGHNT, YENEEA. The CDR3 sequence is 17 residues long. V was pared by 5 bases and J by 8 bases, with 17 bases of the junction left unmatched. The CDR3 DNA reads TGTGCCAGCAGCCCCGGGACAGGGAACCTCCATCGGGCTACGCAGTATTTT. This encodes CASSPGTGNLHRATQYF. The whole variable domain, filled in from reference TRBV11-3 and TRBJ2-3, reads EAGVVQSPRYKIIEKKQPVAFWCNPISGHNTLYWYLQNLGQGPELLIRYENEEAVDDSQLPKDRFSAERLKGVDSTLKIQPAELGDSAVYLCASSPGTGNLHRATQYFGPGTRLTVL.

This clone was picked up one time. The rearrangement links TRBV7-2 to TRBJ2-2; TRBD1 might be the D (6 bases). The CDR3 contains 15 residues. CDR1 SGHTA and CDR2 FQGNSA come from the germline V gene. V was cut by 4 bases and J by 0 bases, with 9 bases left in between. The CDR3 here is CASSWWTANTGELFF. As DNA, the CDR3 is TGTGCCAGCAGCTGGTGGACAGCGAACACCGGGGAGCTGTTTTTT. Supplemented by reference TRBV7-2 and TRBJ2-2, the full variable domain reads GAGVSQSPSNKVTEKGKDVELRCDPISGHTALYWYRQSLGQGLEFLIYFQGNSAPDKSGLPSDRFSAERTGGSVSTLTIQRTQQEDSAVYLCASSWWTANTGELFFGEGSRLTVL.

The chain has TRBV3-1 (or the pseudogene TRBV3-2) and TRBJ1-6, with D possibly TRBD1 on 6 matching bases. V lost 4 bases to trimming and J lost 3 bases, with 16 bases between them. The CDR3 is 17 residues long. Germline-derived CDR1 and CDR2 are LGHDT and YNNKEL (reference sequence). CDR3: CASSPTSATGYNSPLHF. Written as DNA, the CDR3 is TGTGCCAGCAGCCCGACATCGGCGACAGGCTATAATTCACCCCTCCACTTT.

The chain is built from TRBV6-5 and TRBJ1-4; 7 bases are a match to TRBD1. The length of the CDR3 is 16 residues. V lost 2 bases and J lost 8; bases outside the gene matches: 11. Germline V gene lookup returns CDR1 MNHEY and CDR2 SVGAGI. This CDR3 is CASSYTYRGRGEKLFF. The CDR3 DNA is TGTGCCAGCAGTTACACGTACAGGGGCCGGGGAGAAAAACTGTTTTTT.

The V and J genes are TRBV10-1 and TRBJ2-3; 8 bases are a match to TRBD2. The ends lost 8 bases at V and 9 bases at J; junction bases unmatched: 13. The CDR3 spans 14 residues. Germline V CDR1 and CDR2: WNHNN, SYGVQD (reference sequence). The DNA of the CDR3 is TGCGCCAGCGGACGGACCAACGGGGGGGGGACGCAGTATTTT. Its protein product is CASGRTNGGGTQYF.

This clone was found a few times. The chain combines TRBV19 with TRBJ1-2, with 12 bases fitting TRBD1. The trim removed 2 bases at V and 7 bases at J, leaving 8 bases unmatched. Germline V CDR1 and CDR2: LNHDA, SQIVND (reference sequence). The CDR3 consists of 16 residues. CDR3 sequence (DNA): TGTGCCAGTAGTATATCGGGACAGGGGGCGAGTTTTGGCTACACCTTC. This gives the protein CASSISGQGASFGYTF.

CDR3 nucleotides: TGTGCCAGCAGCGACAGGGTGGCGGAGGAAGCTTTCTTT. Translated: CASSDRVAEEAFF. This chain connects TRBV11-2 to TRBJ1-1; 7 bases fit TRBD1. Trimming removed 5 bases from V and 8 bases from J; junction bases left unmatched: 8. Germline V gives CDR1 SGHAT, CDR2 FQNNGV. This CDR3 spans 13 amino acids.

V usage is TRBV11-2 and J usage is TRBJ2-5, with TRBD1 as a possible D gene (5 bases). The CDR3 loop spans 14 amino acids. Germline V gives CDR1 SGHAT, CDR2 FQNNGV. Trimming cost V 2 bases and J 3 bases, with 10 bases left between them. CDR3 in amino acids: CASSLTSGKETQYF. CDR3 nucleotide sequence: TGTGCCAGCAGCTTAACCTCAGGGAAAGAGACCCAGTACTTC.

The V gene is TRBV18, the J gene TRBJ2-3, with 8 bases fitting TRBD1. The CDR3 has 17 residues. Losses at the gene ends were 1 base for V and 4 bases for J; bases not matched to a gene: 10. Germline V gene sequence: CDR1 KGHSH, CDR2 LQKENI. The CDR3 DNA follows: TGTGCCAGCTCACCACTCGGGCAGGGGGCTGTCGCAGATACGCAGTATTTT. It yields the protein CASSPLGQGAVADTQYF.

The V call is TRBV18, the J call TRBJ2-2; D is possibly TRBD1 (5 bases). V was cut by 3 bases and J by 5 bases, with 19 bases left in between. Germline CDR1 KGHSH, CDR2 LQKENI. This CDR3 region has 17 residues. CDR3 loop: CASSPTPQASLTGELFF. DNA of the CDR3: TGTGCCAGCTCACCCACTCCACAGGCGTCCCTTACCGGGGAGCTGTTTTTT.

This rearrangement joins TRBV4-2 to TRBJ2-1, with 8 positions matching TRBD1. V gave up 6 bases and J gave up 0 bases; unmatched junction bases: 13. Germline V lookup: CDR1 LGHNA, CDR2 YNFKEQ. CDR3 length: 18 residues. The CDR3 nucleotides are TGTGCCAGCAGTCGGGACAGGCCCGAGAACGGCTCCTACAATGAGCAGTTCTTC. This translates into CASSRDRPENGSYNEQFF.

This clone was detected a few times. The chain joins TRBV10-3 to TRBJ2-7; no firm D call. The length of the CDR3 is 12 residues. The V and J ends lost 8 bases and 3 bases respectively, with 11 bases between them. The V gene's germline CDR1 is ENHRY and CDR2 SYGVKD. The CDR3 DNA is TGTGCCATCGGCGACGGCGGCTACGAGCAGTACTTC. Translating gives CAIGDGGYEQYF.

The chain uses TRBV4-2 and TRBJ2-1, with TRBD2 matching 12 bases. The CDR3 extends over 19 amino acids. Trimming cost V 0 bases and J 0 bases; bases outside gene matches: 6. Germline-derived CDR1 and CDR2 are LGHNA and YNFKEQ. DNA of the CDR3: TGTGCCAGCAGCCAAGAAACCTCTAGCGGGGGGGCCTCCTACAATGAGCAGTTCTTC. This translates into CASSQETSSGGASYNEQFF.

This clone was picked up a small number of times. The chain recombines TRBV5-4 with TRBJ1-6; 10 nucleotides match TRBD1. Germline-derived CDR1 and CDR2 are SGHNT and YYREEE (reference sequence). J lost 9 bases, V lost 2 bases, and 11 bases had no gene match. The CDR3 has 17 residues. For the CDR3, the DNA is TGTGCCAGCAGCTTACCCGGGACAGGGGTGTGGCGTTCACCCCTCCACTTT. It yields the protein CASSLPGTGVWRSPLHF. Looking up the rest from reference TRBV5-4 and TRBJ1-6 gives the full variable domain: ETGVTQSPTHLIKTRGQQVTLRCSSQSGHNTVSWYQQALGQGPQFIFQYYREEENGRGNFPPRFSGLQFPNYSSELNVNALELDDSALYLCASSLPGTGVWRSPLHFGNGTRLTVT.

This clone showed up just a few times. This rearrangement joins TRBV21-1 to TRBJ1-2; TRBD1, the table's D call, lacks a check against the DNA. TRBV21-1 is classified as a pseudogene. This CDR3 spans 13 amino acids. The CDR3 DNA reads TGTGCCAGCAGCAAAACAGGGGGCCAGGGCTACACCTTC. Translation: CASSKTGGQGYTF.

The J gene is TRBJ1-2, the V gene TRBV7-6; D call uncertain. Germline V gives CDR1 SGHVS, CDR2 FNYEAQ. There are 13 residues in the CDR3. Trimming removed 1 base at V and 3 bases at J, with 6 bases between. CDR3 bases: TGTGCCAGCAGCTTAGACCCAGACTATGGCTACACCTTC. Amino acids: CASSLDPDYGYTF.

This clone occurred once. The genes are TRBV29-1 and TRBJ1-2; D unclear. The CDR3 contains 12 residues. Trimming left V 0 bases short and J 5 bases short, with 7 bases between. CDR1 and CDR2 (germline): SQVTM, ANQGSEA. The CDR3 coding sequence is TGCAGCGTTGAAGACAGGTTATATGGCTACACCTTC. As protein: CSVEDRLYGYTF.

V and J are TRBV7-9 and TRBJ1-6; 8 nucleotides match TRBD1. Germline CDR1 reads SEHNR; CDR2 reads FQNEAQ (reference sequence). V shed 0 bases and J 4 bases; nucleotides not matched to a gene: 8. This CDR3 has 18 residues. Here the CDR3 reads CASSLAGTGGAYNSPLHF. For the CDR3, the DNA is TGTGCCAGCAGCTTAGCTGGTACAGGGGGGGCTTATAATTCACCCCTCCACTTT.

This sequence joins TRBV28 and TRBJ2-3, with 12 bases matching TRBD2. Germline CDR1 reads MDHEN; CDR2 reads SYDVKM. The CDR3 has 17 amino acids. J gave up 0 bases and V 7 bases, and 8 bases lay outside the gene matches. The CDR3 sequence is CASNPPGLAGSTDTQYF. CDR3 DNA sequence: TGTGCCAGCAATCCTCCGGGACTAGCGGGTAGCACAGATACGCAGTATTTT.

The chain combines TRBV11-2 with TRBJ2-2; D is perhaps TRBD1 (6 bases). Germline V gene sequence: CDR1 SGHAT, CDR2 FQNNGV. V was trimmed by 7 bases and J by 4 bases, leaving 19 bases between them. The CDR3 spans 16 residues. The CDR3 reads CASTYGATGFTGELFF. For the CDR3, the DNA is TGTGCCAGCACCTACGGAGCTACAGGGTTCACCGGGGAGCTGTTTTTT.

The chain uses TRBV20-1 and TRBJ1-6; D uncertain. V lost 5 bases to trimming and J lost 8 bases, with 7 bases between them. The germline V gene has CDR1 DFQATT and CDR2 SNEGSKA (reference sequence). This CDR3 has 11 amino acids. The CDR3 spells CSAQEDSPLHF. The CDR3 nucleotides are TGCAGTGCTCAGGAGGATTCACCCCTCCACTTT.

The V call is TRBV28, the J call TRBJ1-3; 7 positions match TRBD1. CDR1 is MDHEN, CDR2 SYDVKM, per germline. Trimming took 6 bases from V and 2 from J; bases not matched to a gene: 7. The CDR3 has 15 amino acids. This chain's CDR3 is CASRPSGTAGNTIYF. Here the CDR3 DNA reads TGTGCCAGCAGACCATCGGGGACAGCTGGAAACACCATATATTTT.

J is TRBJ2-5 and V is TRBV10-3; unclear D gene. The CDR3 runs 13 residues. Germline V gene data show CDR1 as ENHRY and CDR2 as SYGVKD. V was shortened by 3 bases and J by 9 bases, with 14 bases between the two germline ends. The CDR3 here is CAISDRQEMAQYF. In nucleotides, the CDR3 is TGTGCCATCAGTGACAGGCAAGAGATGGCCCAGTACTTC.

The rearrangement uses TRBV5-4 and TRBJ2-7, with 9 positions matching TRBD2. The CDR3 totals 15 residues. Germline trimming cut 1 base from V and 0 bases from J; bases unmatched to any gene: 2. The germline gives CDR1 SGHNT, CDR2 YYREEE (reference sequence). Written as DNA, the CDR3 is TGTGCCAGCAGCTTGAGCGGGGGGAGCTCCTACGAGCAGTACTTC. It translates to CASSLSGGSSYEQYF.

V usage is TRBV28 and J usage is TRBJ1-6; 7 bases are a match to TRBD1. V shed 7 bases, J shed 8 bases, and the junction held 8 bases outside the gene matches. Germline V gene sequence: CDR1 MDHEN, CDR2 SYDVKM. The CDR3 is 14 residues long. DNA for the CDR3: TGTGCCAGCACGAATGACAGGGCACATTCACCCCTCCACTTT. Its protein product is CASTNDRAHSPLHF.

The chain combines TRBV6-6 with TRBJ1-5; D is uncertain. Trimming stripped 11 bases from V and 7 bases from J, with 15 bases between. This CDR3 comprises 12 residues. Germline V lookup: CDR1 MNHNY, CDR2 SVGAGI (reference sequence). The CDR3: CAAGREEQPQHF. CDR3 in DNA: TGTGCCGCGGGGAGGGAAGAACAGCCCCAGCATTTT.

This chain connects TRBV6-2 or TRBV6-3 to TRBJ2-3; tentative D call: TRBD2 (7 bases). V dropped 7 bases and J dropped 8 bases, with 25 bases sitting between them. The CDR3 sequence is 16 residues long. Germline V gene lookup returns CDR1 MNHEY and CDR2 SVGEGT. CDR3 region: CASTPREPRAGATQYF. DNA of the CDR3: TGTGCCAGCACCCCACGGGAACCTCGCGCGGGGGCTACGCAGTATTTT.

This clone was found a few times. This sequence joins TRBV5-4 and TRBJ2-3; D call uncertain. The V gene's germline CDR1 is SGHNT and CDR2 YYREEE (reference sequence). V was trimmed by 4 bases and J by 2 bases, leaving 5 bases between them. The CDR3 consists of 12 residues. The CDR3 nucleotides read TGTGCCAGCAGCCCAGACACAGATACGCAGTATTTT. It yields the protein CASSPDTDTQYF.

The chain has TRBV5-1 and TRBJ1-2; 10 nucleotides agree with TRBD1. CDR1 and CDR2 (germline): SGHRS, YFSETQ. The CDR3 consists of 14 residues. The J segment lost 12 bases and the V segment lost 4 bases, leaving 12 bases of the junction unmatched. The CDR3 region has the DNA TGCGCCAGCAGCCCATCGCCGGGACAGGGGACAAACACCTTC. It specifies CASSPSPGQGTNTF.